This T cell receptor beta chain was identified during a study of blood T cell repertoires in COVID-19. The CDR3 is 15 residues long. Germline CDR1 MNHEY, CDR2 SVGEGT. Deletions cut 0 bases from V and 7 bases from J, with 15 bases between. As originally analysed: Amplification with reference gene primers provided the estimates of nucleated cell counts. The data were produced by immunoSEQ multiplex PCR, yet TCRdb's version contains in-frame clones alone and is incomplete. The V and J calls and clone size come from that table; D and trimming were worked out from the DNA. This repertoire shows roughly 250,000 clones, about 90% found once; its top ten account for about 6%. Participants were aged roughly 18 to 90 years from about two dozen US areas.

The chain recombines TRBV6-2 or TRBV6-3 with TRBJ1-2; D ambiguous. The sequence derives from a woman aged 25 to 39 with acute COVID-19. The sequencing input was PBMCs or T cells enriched from blood (not recorded which). The CDR3 protein is CASSYSNGGLRGYTF. The CDR3 DNA reads TGTGCCAGCAGTTACTCGAATGGCGGACTTCGTGGCTACACCTTC.